The rows below give T cell receptor beta chains drawn from one sample of a study of blood T cell repertoires in COVID-19. TCRdb's table, derived via immunoSEQ multiplex PCR, lists solely in-frame clones and lacks some. The table includes 75,000 to 100,000 clones, around 80% detected once. The sequencing input was peripheral blood. The receptors were gathered from a man aged 50 or older with active or convalescent COVID-19. CDR3s include the opening cysteine and the closing phenylalanine or tryptophan. A D gene is named only where the DNA matches it firmly. Some rows mark clone size as missing; the rest say once, few, many or name a class of expanded clone.

TRBD2 - TRBJ2-1 TRBV5-1 CASSLAVRAGGNEQFF TGCGCCAGCAGCTTGGCGGTTCGGGCGGGGGGGAATGAGCAGTTCTTC
TRBD1 - TRBJ1-1 TRBV7-2 CASSSGGDRARAFF TGTGCCAGCAGCTCAGGGGGGGACAGGGCTCGGGCTTTCTTT
TRBD1 - TRBJ1-1 TRBV19 CASSRQGAYTEAFF TGTGCCAGTAGTCGACAGGGGGCGTACACTGAAGCTTTCTTT
TRBD1 - TRBJ2-5 TRBV24-1 CATSRGLGETQYF TGTGCCACCAGCAGGGGGCTCGGTGAGACCCAGTACTTC
- few TRBJ2-7 TRBV28 CASSLYGGSYEQYF TGTGCCAGCAGTTTATACGGGGGTTCCTACGAGCAGTACTTC
- - TRBJ1-2 TRBV7-2 CASSFSQGSFGYTF TGTGCCAGCAGCTTTAGCCAGGGCTCCTTTGGCTACACCTTC
- - TRBJ1-1 TRBV19 CASSINRQDSEAFF TGTGCCAGTAGTATAAACCGTCAGGACAGCGAAGCTTTCTTT
- - TRBJ2-1 TRBV5-5 CASSFLAVEQFF TGTGCCAGCAGCTTTCTTGCGGTAGAGCAGTTCTTC
TRBD2 - TRBJ2-3 TRBV18 CASSPPGLAGGTDTQYF TGTGCCAGCTCACCACCGGGACTAGCGGGGGGTACAGATACGCAGTATTTT
TRBD1 - TRBJ2-7 TRBV19 CASSIGQAYEQYF TGTGCCAGTAGTATTGGACAGGCCTACGAGCAGTACTTC
- - TRBJ2-7 TRBV4-3 CASSQRRGLYEQYF TGCGCCAGCAGCCAAAGGAGGGGGCTATACGAGCAGTACTTC
TRBD2 - TRBJ2-5 TRBV7-8 CASSAGGVETQYF TGTGCCAGCAGCGCGGGGGGAGTAGAGACCCAGTACTTC
- few TRBJ1-2 TRBV28 CASSGGAVNYGYTF TGTGCCAGCAGTGGGGGGGCAGTTAACTATGGCTACACCTTC
- - TRBJ1-1 TRBV5-3 CARSPPMGARNTEAFF TGTGCCAGAAGCCCACCTATGGGGGCGCGGAACACTGAAGCTTTCTTT
TRBD2 many TRBJ2-1 TRBV3-1/TRBV3-2 CASSQEDAVGWLAGGSSYNEQFF TGTGCCAGCAGCCAAGAGGATGCCGTAGGATGGCTAGCGGGGGGCAGCTCCTACAATGAGCAGTTCTTC
- few TRBJ2-5 TRBV6-5 CASRRSSGAQYF TGTGCCAGCAGAAGGAGTTCGGGGGCCCAGTACTTC
TRBD1 - TRBJ2-7 TRBV7-8 CASSSRTGNYEQYF TGTGCCAGCAGCTCTCGGACAGGGAACTACGAGCAGTACTTC